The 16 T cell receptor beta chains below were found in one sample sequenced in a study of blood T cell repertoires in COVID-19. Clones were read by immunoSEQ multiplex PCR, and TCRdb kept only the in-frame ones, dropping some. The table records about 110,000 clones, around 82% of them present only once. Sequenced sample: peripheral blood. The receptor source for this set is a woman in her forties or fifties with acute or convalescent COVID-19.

The CDR3 bases are TGCGCCAGCAGCTTCAGGGGTATGAACACTGAAGCTTTCTTT. Protein product: CASSFRGMNTEAFF. V gene TRBV5-1 combines with J gene TRBJ1-1; TRBD1 is a possible D gene (6 bases). Germline V gives CDR1 SGHRS, CDR2 YFSETQ. With 2 bases removed from V and 0 bases from J, the gap between germline ends came to 8 bases. CDR3 length equals 14 residues.

Here the CDR3 reads CASSPRPREGNTIYF. DNA of the CDR3: TGTGCCAGCAGCCCCCGGCCCCGGGAGGGAAACACCATATATTTT. The genes are TRBV6-2 or TRBV6-3 and TRBJ1-3; D is undetermined. V lost 6 bases and J 4 bases, leaving 16 bases between the germline ends. There are 15 residues in the CDR3. CDR1 and CDR2 from the germline V gene are MNHEY and SVGEGT.

CDR3: CASRQGNGYTF. The CDR3 coding sequence is TGTGCCAGCAGACAGGGGAACGGCTACACCTTC. The V call is TRBV6-5, the J call TRBJ1-2; 7 bases are a match to TRBD1. V trimming: 6 bases; J trimming: 8 bases; junction bases outside the gene matches: 3. Per germline, CDR1 MNHEY and CDR2 SVGAGI. The CDR3 totals 11 residues.

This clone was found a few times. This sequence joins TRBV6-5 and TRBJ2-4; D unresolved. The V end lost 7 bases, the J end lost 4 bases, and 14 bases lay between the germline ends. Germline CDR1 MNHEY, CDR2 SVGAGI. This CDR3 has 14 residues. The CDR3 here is CASTQAGQKNIQYF. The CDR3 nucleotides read TGTGCCAGCACTCAGGCTGGGCAGAAAAACATTCAGTACTTC.

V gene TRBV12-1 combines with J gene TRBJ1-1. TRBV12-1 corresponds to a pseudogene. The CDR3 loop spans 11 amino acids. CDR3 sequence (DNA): TGTGCCAGCTCGGGAGGCACTGAAGCTTTCTTT. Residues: CASSGGTEAFF.

CDR3 sequence (DNA): TGTGCCAGCAGCTTGACGACAGGGAGCAACACTGAAGCTTTCTTT. It yields the protein CASSLTTGSNTEAFF. The chain uses TRBV7-2 and TRBJ1-1; TRBD1 matches 7 bases. The germline V gene encodes CDR1 SGHTA and CDR2 FQGNSA. This CDR3 region has 15 residues. V was clipped by 3 bases and J by 2 bases; unmatched bases: 6.

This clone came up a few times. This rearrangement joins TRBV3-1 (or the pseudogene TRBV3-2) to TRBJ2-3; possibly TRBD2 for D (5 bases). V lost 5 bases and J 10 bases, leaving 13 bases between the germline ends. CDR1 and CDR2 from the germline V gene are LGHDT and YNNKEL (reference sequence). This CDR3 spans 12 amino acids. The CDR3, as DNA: TGTGCCAGCAGCTTTGGAGGTAGGGCGCAGTATTTT. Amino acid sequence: CASSFGGRAQYF.

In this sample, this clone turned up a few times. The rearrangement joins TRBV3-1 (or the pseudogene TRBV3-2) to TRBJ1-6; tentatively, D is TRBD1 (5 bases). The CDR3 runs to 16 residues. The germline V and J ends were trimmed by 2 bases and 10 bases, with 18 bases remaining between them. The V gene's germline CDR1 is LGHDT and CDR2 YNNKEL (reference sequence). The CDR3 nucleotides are TGTGCCAGCAGCCAATATTACGGAGGGGAAAGCTCACCCCTCCACTTT. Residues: CASSQYYGGESSPLHF.

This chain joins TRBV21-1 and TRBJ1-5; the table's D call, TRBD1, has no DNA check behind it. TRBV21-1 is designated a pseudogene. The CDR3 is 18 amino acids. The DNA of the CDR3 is TGTGCCAATGGACAGGCCGAAGTGAAGGAGGGGGCAAATCAGCCCCAGCATTTT. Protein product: CANGQAEVKEGANQPQHF.

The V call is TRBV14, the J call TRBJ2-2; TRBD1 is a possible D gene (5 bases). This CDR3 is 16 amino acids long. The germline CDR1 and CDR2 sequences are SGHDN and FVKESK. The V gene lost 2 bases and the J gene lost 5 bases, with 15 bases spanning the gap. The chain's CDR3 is CASSQYTGQATGELFF. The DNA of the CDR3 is TGTGCCAGCAGCCAATATACAGGTCAAGCGACCGGGGAGCTGTTTTTT.

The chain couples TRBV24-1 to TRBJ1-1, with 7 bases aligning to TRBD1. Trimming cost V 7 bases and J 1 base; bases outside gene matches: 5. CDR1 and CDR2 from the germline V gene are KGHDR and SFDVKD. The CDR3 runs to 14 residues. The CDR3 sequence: CATRTGYENTEAFF. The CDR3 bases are TGTGCCACCAGGACAGGGTATGAGAACACTGAAGCTTTCTTT.

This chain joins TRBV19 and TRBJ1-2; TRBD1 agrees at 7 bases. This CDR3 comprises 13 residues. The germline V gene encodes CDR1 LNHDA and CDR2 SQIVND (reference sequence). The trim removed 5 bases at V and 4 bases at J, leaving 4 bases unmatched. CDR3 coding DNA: TGTGCCAGTAGTGGCCGACAGGGCTATGGCTACACCTTC. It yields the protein CASSGRQGYGYTF.

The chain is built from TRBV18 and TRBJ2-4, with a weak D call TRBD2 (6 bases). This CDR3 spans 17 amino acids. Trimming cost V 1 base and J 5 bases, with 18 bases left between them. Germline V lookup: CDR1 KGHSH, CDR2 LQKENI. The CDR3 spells CASSPQLAARGENIQYF. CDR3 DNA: TGTGCCAGCTCACCACAATTAGCGGCGCGTGGGGAAAACATTCAGTACTTC. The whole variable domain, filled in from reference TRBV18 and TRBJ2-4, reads NAGVMQNPRHLVRRRGQEARLRCSPMKGHSHVYWYRQLPEEGLKFMVYLQKENIIDESGMPKERFSAEFPKEGPSILRIQQVVRGDSAAYFCASSPQLAARGENIQYFGAGTRLSVL.

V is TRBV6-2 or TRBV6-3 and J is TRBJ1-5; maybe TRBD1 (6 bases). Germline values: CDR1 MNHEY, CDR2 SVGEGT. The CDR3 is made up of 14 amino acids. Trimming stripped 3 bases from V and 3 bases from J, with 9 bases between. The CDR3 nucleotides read TGTGCCAGCAGTTATGGACAGAACAATCAGCCCCAGCATTTT. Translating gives CASSYGQNNQPQHF.

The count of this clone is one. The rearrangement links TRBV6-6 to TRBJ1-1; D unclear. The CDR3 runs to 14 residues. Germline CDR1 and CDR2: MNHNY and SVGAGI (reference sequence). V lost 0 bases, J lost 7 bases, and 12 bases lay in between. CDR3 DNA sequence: TGTGCCAGCAGTTACTCGGAGCGTGCGGTTGAAGCTTTCTTT. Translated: CASSYSERAVEAFF.

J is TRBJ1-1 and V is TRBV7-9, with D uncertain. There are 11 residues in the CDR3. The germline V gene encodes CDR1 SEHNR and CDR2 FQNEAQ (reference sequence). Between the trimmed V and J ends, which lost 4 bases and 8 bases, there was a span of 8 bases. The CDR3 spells CASSSQAEAFF. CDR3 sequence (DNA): TGTGCCAGCAGCTCACAAGCGGAAGCTTTCTTT.